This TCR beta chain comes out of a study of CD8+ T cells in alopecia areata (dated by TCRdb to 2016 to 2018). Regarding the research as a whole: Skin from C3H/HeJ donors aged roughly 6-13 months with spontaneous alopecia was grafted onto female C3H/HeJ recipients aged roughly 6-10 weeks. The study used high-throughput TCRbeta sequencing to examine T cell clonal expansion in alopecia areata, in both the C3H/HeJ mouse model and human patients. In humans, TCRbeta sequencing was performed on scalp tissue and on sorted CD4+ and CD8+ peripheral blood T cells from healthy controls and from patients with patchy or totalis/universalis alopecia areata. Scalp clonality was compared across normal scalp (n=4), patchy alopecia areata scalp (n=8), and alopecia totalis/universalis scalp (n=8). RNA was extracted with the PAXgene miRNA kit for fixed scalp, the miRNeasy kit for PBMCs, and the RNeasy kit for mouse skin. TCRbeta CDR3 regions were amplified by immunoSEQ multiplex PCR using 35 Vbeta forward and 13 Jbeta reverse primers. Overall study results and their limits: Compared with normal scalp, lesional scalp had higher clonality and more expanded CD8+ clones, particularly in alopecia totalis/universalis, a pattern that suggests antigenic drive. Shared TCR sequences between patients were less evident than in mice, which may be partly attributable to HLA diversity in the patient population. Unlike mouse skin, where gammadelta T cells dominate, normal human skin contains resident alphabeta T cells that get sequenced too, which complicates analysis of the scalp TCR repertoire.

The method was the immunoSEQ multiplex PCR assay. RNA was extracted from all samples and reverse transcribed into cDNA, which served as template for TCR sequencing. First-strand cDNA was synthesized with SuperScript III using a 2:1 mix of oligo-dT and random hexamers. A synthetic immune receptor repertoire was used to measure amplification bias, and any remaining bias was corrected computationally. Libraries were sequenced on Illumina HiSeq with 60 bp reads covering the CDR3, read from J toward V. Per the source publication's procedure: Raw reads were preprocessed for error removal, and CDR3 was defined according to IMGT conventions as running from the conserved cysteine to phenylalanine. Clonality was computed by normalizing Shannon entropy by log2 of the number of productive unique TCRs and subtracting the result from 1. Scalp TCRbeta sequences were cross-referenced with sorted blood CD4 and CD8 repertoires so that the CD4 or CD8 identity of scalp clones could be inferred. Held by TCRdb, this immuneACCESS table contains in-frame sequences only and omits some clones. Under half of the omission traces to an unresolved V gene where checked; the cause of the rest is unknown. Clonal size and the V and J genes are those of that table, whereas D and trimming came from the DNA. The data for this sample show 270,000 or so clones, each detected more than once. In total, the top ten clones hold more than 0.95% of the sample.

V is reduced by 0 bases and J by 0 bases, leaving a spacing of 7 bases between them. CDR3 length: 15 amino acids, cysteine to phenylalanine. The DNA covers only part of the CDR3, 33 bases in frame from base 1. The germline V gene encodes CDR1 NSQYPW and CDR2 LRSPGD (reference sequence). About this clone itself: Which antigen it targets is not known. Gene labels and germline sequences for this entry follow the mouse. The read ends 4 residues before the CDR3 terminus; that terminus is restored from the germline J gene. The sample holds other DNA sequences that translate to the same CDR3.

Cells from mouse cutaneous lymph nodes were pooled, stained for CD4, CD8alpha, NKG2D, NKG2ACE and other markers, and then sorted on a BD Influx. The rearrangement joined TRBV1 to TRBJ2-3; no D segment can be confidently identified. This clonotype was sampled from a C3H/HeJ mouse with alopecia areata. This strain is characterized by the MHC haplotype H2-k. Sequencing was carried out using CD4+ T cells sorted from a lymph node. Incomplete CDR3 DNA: TGCACCTGCAGTGCAGACAGAAATAGTGCAGAA. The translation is CTCSADRNSAE. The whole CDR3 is CTCSADRNSAETLYF.